This TCR beta chain was captured by sequencing in a study of blood T cell repertoires in COVID-19. In the study's own analysis: Amplification of reference gene primers provided the estimated nucleated cell counts. Measured with immunoSEQ multiplex PCR; TCRdb has only the in-frame clones, and not every one. Clone size and the V and J calls come from that table; the DNA yielded D and trimming. The sample includes over 400,000 clones, 75% to 90% of them seen just once. Participants were aged roughly 18 to 89 years from more than 20 US areas. Categorization into cohorts depended on clinical history that participants reported. The source material was PBMCs or T cells enriched from blood (not recorded which). The sequence derives from an older woman who had recovered from COVID-19.

The CDR3 loop reads CASSADTLTNTGELFF. In DNA form, the CDR3 reads TGTGCCAGCAGTGCGGACACCCTCACGAACACCGGGGAGCTGTTTTTT. This sequence joins TRBV2 and TRBJ2-2, with D possibly matching TRBD1 (5 bases). V lost 4 bases, J lost 0 bases, and 12 bases lay in between. The length of the CDR3 is 16 residues. Germline V gene data show CDR1 as SNHLY and CDR2 as FYNNEI.